The 8 T cell receptor beta chains listed next were all sequenced from one sample in a study of T cells after yellow fever vaccination. TCRdb recomputed calls from the 5' RACE reads with MiXCR, one row per CDR3 protein. This sample has 400,000 to 650,000 distinct CDR3 sequences, with 21% found just once. The sequencing used PBMCs, collected 21 days after the first yellow fever vaccination. Receptors were obtained from a young man who received the YFV17D yellow fever vaccine.

J is TRBJ2-2 and V is TRBV10-3, with unresolved D. CDR3 length: 16 amino acids. CDR1 is ENHRY and CDR2 is SYGVKD in the germline V gene. V was shortened by 5 bases and J by 0 bases, with 13 bases between the two germline ends. CDR3 DNA sequence: TGTGCCATCAGTCTAAAGAGACCTACGAACACCGGGGAGCTGTTTTTT. Translating it yields CAISLKRPTNTGELFF.

The V and J genes are TRBV12-3 or TRBV12-4 and TRBJ2-2; no clear D. V lost 1 base and J lost 5, with 5 bases in between. This CDR3 region has 13 residues. CDR3 protein: CASSLDETGELFF. In DNA form, the CDR3 reads TGTGCCAGCAGTTTAGATGAAACCGGGGAGCTGTTTTTT.

This clonotype showed up just a few times. This chain uses TRBV5-6 with TRBJ1-2; D remains ambiguous. The CDR3 spans 13 residues. Per the germline V gene, CDR1 is SGHDT and CDR2 is YYEEEE. Trimming pared 4 bases from V and 3 bases from J, leaving 10 bases between. CDR3 loop: CASSAQAYYGYTF. CDR3 coding DNA: TGTGCCAGCAGCGCCCAGGCCTACTATGGCTACACCTTC. Supplemented by reference TRBV5-6 and TRBJ1-2, the full variable domain reads DAGVTQSPTHLIKTRGQQVTLRCSPKSGHDTVSWYQQALGQGPQFIFQYYEEEERQRGNFPDRFSGHQFPNYSSELNVNALLLGDSALYLCASSAQAYYGYTFGSGTRLTVV.

The CDR3 loop reads CASSVNSGQRLSGNTIYF. CDR3 bases: TGTGCCAGCAGCGTAAACTCGGGACAGCGGCTCTCTGGAAACACCATATATTTT. The V gene is TRBV9, the J gene TRBJ1-3, with 7 bases lining up with TRBD1. Per the germline V gene, CDR1 is SGDLS and CDR2 is YYNGEE. The CDR3 loop spans 18 amino acids. V dropped 1 base and J dropped 0; count of bases not matched to a gene: 10. The variable domain in full, with the rest retrieved from reference TRBV9 and TRBJ1-3, is DSGVTQTPKHLITATGQRVTLRCSPRSGDLSVYWYQQSLDQGLQFLIQYYNGEERAKGNILERFSAQQFPDLHSELNLSSLELGDSALYFCASSVNSGQRLSGNTIYFGEGSWLTVV.

The chain employs TRBV12-3 or TRBV12-4 and TRBJ1-6; TRBD1 is a possible D gene (6 bases). CDR3 length: 15 amino acids. V lost 5 bases to trimming and J lost 8 bases, with 16 bases between them. The chain's CDR3 is CASSRSSGVDSPLHF. The DNA for the CDR3 is TGTGCCAGCAGTCGCAGCTCAGGGGTAGATTCACCCCTCCACTTT.

This clonotype was found a few times. V and J are TRBV6-5 and TRBJ1-2; unclear D gene. V shed 5 bases and J shed 1 base, with 11 bases lying between them. The CDR3 sequence is 14 residues long. Germline V gene lookup returns CDR1 MNHEY and CDR2 SVGAGI. This CDR3 reads CASSLTESNYGYTF. The CDR3 DNA reads TGTGCCAGCAGTCTAACAGAGAGTAACTATGGCTACACCTTC.

In its sample, this clonotype was seen a few times. The chain is built from TRBV28 and TRBJ1-3; 7 bases are a match to TRBD1. The CDR3 length is 13 residues. Germline V gene sequence: CDR1 MDHEN, CDR2 SYDVKM. V lost 7 bases, J lost 4 bases, and 4 bases stayed unmatched. The CDR3 spells CASNQGVGNTIYF. As DNA, the CDR3 is TGTGCCAGCAATCAGGGGGTGGGAAACACCATATATTTT.

This clonotype has a handful of counts. V usage is TRBV5-1 and J usage is TRBJ2-1, with D unclear. V lost 4 bases, J lost 5 bases, and 13 bases lay in between. The CDR3 has 14 residues. CDR1 SGHRS and CDR2 YFSETQ come from the germline V gene. The CDR3 here is CASSPSGLNNEQFF. The CDR3 bases are TGCGCCAGCAGCCCCTCGGGCCTTAACAATGAGCAGTTCTTC.